This T cell receptor (beta chain) was captured by sequencing in a study of T cell responses to AZD1222 COVID-19 vaccine. Clones were read by immunoSEQ multiplex PCR, and TCRdb kept only the in-frame ones, dropping some. The sample yields some 70,000 clones, roughly 80% seen once. Germline V CDR1 and CDR2: MNHNS, SASEGT. The CDR3 spans 15 residues. V was pared by 3 bases and J by 2 bases, with 0 bases of the junction left unmatched. The receptor's source is an adult in good health. The rearrangement joins TRBV6-1 to TRBJ2-7, with 14 bases matching TRBD2. Sequencing used peripheral blood, obtained on day 0 of AZD1222 vaccination. CDR3 nucleotides: TGTGCCAGCAGTGAGACTAGCGGGGGGGCCTACGAGCAGTACTTC. Residues: CASSETSGGAYEQYF.